These 15 T cell receptor beta chains originate from one sample sequenced in a study of blood T cell repertoires in COVID-19. Sequencing was performed with immunoSEQ multiplex PCR; in TCRdb, only in-frame clones are kept and a portion is missing. The sample has around 200,000 clones, more than 75% seen once; the top ten hold roughly 3.4%. Sequenced: peripheral blood. These receptors were collected from a man between 65 and 85 years old with acute or convalescent COVID-19.

The chain links TRBV4-3 to TRBJ2-3; D perhaps matches TRBD1 (5 bases). CDR1 is LGHNA and CDR2 is YSLEER in the germline V gene. The CDR3 loop spans 17 amino acids. Trimming shortened V by 1 base and J by 4 bases, and 18 bases separated the two germline ends. The CDR3 DNA sequence: TGCGCCAGCAGCCAAGTTAGGGCAGGGTCTTTTTCAGATACGCAGTATTTT. Its translation: CASSQVRAGSFSDTQYF.

This sequence joins TRBV19 and TRBJ1-3; D ambiguous. Between the trimmed V and J ends, which lost 1 base and 0 bases, there was a span of 13 bases. This CDR3 comprises 17 residues. The germline V gene has CDR1 LNHDA and CDR2 SQIVND (reference sequence). The CDR3 region is CASSIGAGGISGNTIYF. The DNA for the CDR3 is TGTGCCAGTAGTATAGGAGCGGGAGGGATCTCTGGAAACACCATATATTTT.

The V call is TRBV20-1, the J call TRBJ1-6, with D perhaps TRBD1 (5 bases). Trimming pared 2 bases from V and 11 bases from J, leaving 7 bases between. The CDR3 loop spans 11 amino acids. The germline gives CDR1 DFQATT, CDR2 SNEGSKA (reference sequence). The CDR3, as DNA: TGCAGTGCTAGACGGGGGACACCCCTCCACTTT. This encodes CSARRGTPLHF.

This clone was recorded once. CDR3 DNA sequence: TGCAGTGCTATTCGGGGCTATGGCTACACCTTC. Translated, it gives CSAIRGYGYTF. The chain joins TRBV20-1 to TRBJ1-2; D gene uncertain. V lost 4 bases, J lost 4 bases, and 7 bases lay in between. The germline CDR1 and CDR2 sequences are DFQATT and SNEGSKA (reference sequence). The length of the CDR3 is 11 residues.

The rearrangement joins TRBV2 to TRBJ2-4; maybe TRBD1 (6 bases). The CDR3 is made up of 14 amino acids. Trimming took 4 bases from V and 1 from J, leaving 8 bases between them. Looked up from germline, CDR1 is SNHLY and CDR2 is FYNNEI. CDR3 residues: CASSGGQAKNIQYF. The CDR3 coding sequence is TGTGCCAGCAGTGGAGGACAGGCCAAAAACATTCAGTACTTC.

The V and J genes are TRBV6-6 and TRBJ1-6; TRBD1 aligns across 12 bases. The ends lost 5 bases at V and 3 bases at J; junction bases unmatched: 14. This CDR3 comprises 20 residues. Germline V lookup: CDR1 MNHNY, CDR2 SVGAGI (reference sequence). The CDR3 loop is CASSRTIPGQGANYNSPLHF. In DNA form, the CDR3 reads TGTGCCAGCAGTCGAACGATCCCGGGACAGGGGGCCAACTATAATTCACCCCTCCACTTT.

The V and J genes are TRBV30 and TRBJ2-5; no clear D. In germline, CDR1 is GTSNPN, CDR2 SVGIG (reference sequence). The CDR3 is 15 residues long. V was shortened by 0 bases and J by 4 bases, with 15 bases between the two germline ends. CDR3 sequence: CAWSVGSSIGETQYF. The CDR3 DNA is TGTGCCTGGAGTGTGGGTAGCAGTATCGGAGAGACCCAGTACTTC.

The genes are TRBV5-1 and TRBJ1-3; 8 nucleotides agree with TRBD1. The length of the CDR3 is 15 residues. V dropped 3 bases and J dropped 0; count of bases not matched to a gene: 2. Germline assignment: CDR1 SGHRS and CDR2 YFSETQ. CDR3 amino acids: CASSWTGSSGNTIYF. Here the CDR3 DNA reads TGCGCCAGCAGCTGGACAGGGTCCTCTGGAAACACCATATATTTT.

This chain connects TRBV29-1 to TRBJ2-3; D ambiguous. This CDR3 has 11 amino acids. CDR1 is SQVTM, CDR2 ANQGSEA, per germline. The V and J ends lost 7 bases and 1 base respectively, with 6 bases between them. The CDR3 nucleotides are TGCAGCGCCGGAGGCACAGATACGCAGTATTTT. Residues: CSAGGTDTQYF.

The chain uses TRBV5-6 and TRBJ1-2, with D unclear. The CDR3 runs 15 residues. The germline CDR1 and CDR2 sequences are SGHDT and YYEEEE. Trimming shortened V by 0 bases and J by 4 bases, and 13 bases separated the two germline ends. As DNA, the CDR3 is TGTGCCAGCAGCTTGGGTCCCTTGGCGGCCTATGGCTACACCTTC. It encodes CASSLGPLAAYGYTF.

V is TRBV24-1 and J is TRBJ2-7, with D maybe TRBD1 (5 bases). V dropped 6 bases and J dropped 1 base, with 9 bases sitting between them. This CDR3 is 13 amino acids long. In germline, CDR1 is KGHDR, CDR2 SFDVKD. The chain's CDR3 is CATSWGSSYEQYF. Written as DNA, the CDR3 is TGTGCCACCAGTTGGGGCAGTTCCTACGAGCAGTACTTC.

The V and J genes are TRBV9 and TRBJ1-1, with D maybe TRBD1 (5 bases). Deletions cut 0 bases from V and 0 bases from J, with 9 bases between. This CDR3 spans 15 amino acids. Germline assignment: CDR1 SGDLS and CDR2 YYNGEE. CDR3 in DNA: TGTGCCAGCAGCGTAGCATCAGGGATGAACACTGAAGCTTTCTTT. Translated, it gives CASSVASGMNTEAFF.

The V gene is TRBV5-1, the J gene TRBJ2-1; 10 bases map to TRBD2. The V and J ends lost 5 bases and 7 bases, in that order; junction bases with no gene match: 6. The germline gives CDR1 SGHRS, CDR2 YFSETQ. This CDR3 comprises 14 residues. The CDR3 region is CASSSTSGINEQFF. Here the CDR3 DNA reads TGCGCCAGCAGTTCCACTAGCGGGATAAATGAGCAGTTCTTC.

This clone was found once. This sequence joins TRBV7-8 and TRBJ2-5; D is undetermined. The V gene's germline CDR1 is SGHVS and CDR2 FQNEAQ. This CDR3 has 12 amino acids. V was cut by 5 bases and J by 6 bases, with 10 bases left in between. This chain's CDR3 is CASSPKRQTQYF. CDR3 nucleotide sequence: TGTGCCAGCAGCCCAAAGCGTCAGACCCAGTACTTC.

The chain has TRBV28 and TRBJ1-6; 7 bases align to TRBD1. V lost 5 bases, J lost 2 bases, and 6 bases stayed unmatched. CDR1 and CDR2 (germline): MDHEN, SYDVKM. The CDR3 sequence is 16 residues long. The CDR3 coding sequence is TGTGCCAGCAGTCCCCCGACAGGGACCTATAATTCACCCCTCCACTTT. Translated, it gives CASSPPTGTYNSPLHF.